The 17 T cell receptor beta chains below come from one sample, sequenced in a study of PD-1 blockade in classical Hodgkin lymphoma. Profiling relied on immunoSEQ multiplex PCR, and the TCRdb table lists in-frame clones only, not all of them. Of 31,000 or so clones in the sample, around 82% are singletons; the top ten hold approximately 18%. Sample time point: cycle 4 day 1 (C4D1), after around six weeks of nivolumab. Relapse was seen in all patients after autologous stem cell transplantation, and brentuximab vedotin exposure was variable. This specimen was peripheral blood mononuclear cells (PBMCs), taken before the fourth cycle of nivolumab. The receptors here all came from a human donor with classical Hodgkin lymphoma.

V and J are TRBV5-5 and TRBJ1-2, with TRBD1 as a possible D gene (5 bases). CDR1 and CDR2 (germline): SGHKS, YYEKEE (reference sequence). The CDR3 is 16 amino acids. With 4 bases removed from V and 8 bases from J, the gap between germline ends came to 24 bases. CDR3 coding DNA: TGTGCCAGCAGCCCCCCCCCGGGGCAGATGATAGGAGGCTACACCTTC. This translates into CASSPPPGQMIGGYTF.

V gene TRBV6-1 combines with J gene TRBJ1-2, with D maybe TRBD1 (6 bases). The CDR3 contains 14 residues. The germline CDR1 and CDR2 sequences are MNHNS and SASEGT. The V gene lost 2 bases and the J gene lost 4 bases, with 11 bases spanning the gap. The CDR3 loop reads CASSELRTVYGYTF. Written as DNA, the CDR3 is TGTGCCAGCAGTGAACTACGGACAGTCTATGGCTACACCTTC.

The genes are TRBV6-5 and TRBJ2-5; D unclear. Germline V gene sequence: CDR1 MNHEY, CDR2 SVGAGI. V was shortened by 6 bases and J by 5 bases, with 7 bases between the two germline ends. CDR3 length: 11 residues. The CDR3 reads CASRYRETQYF. CDR3 in DNA: TGTGCCAGCAGGTACCGGGAGACCCAGTACTTC.

This clone was seen more than once but under ten times. V is TRBV6-5 and J is TRBJ2-2, with D perhaps TRBD1 (6 bases). CDR1 MNHEY and CDR2 SVGAGI come from the germline V gene. The CDR3 totals 16 residues. The V and J ends lost 0 bases and 4 bases respectively, with 12 bases between them. The DNA of the CDR3 is TGTGCCAGCAGTTACTCGTTCACAGGGCGCACCGGGGAGCTGTTTTTT. It translates to CASSYSFTGRTGELFF.

This sequence joins TRBV4-3 and TRBJ1-5; possibly TRBD1 for D (5 bases). V was trimmed by 1 base and J by 5 bases, leaving 18 bases between them. This CDR3 spans 17 amino acids. CDR1 and CDR2 (germline): LGHNA, YSLEER. The CDR3: CASSQVLGGTAYQPQHF. CDR3 sequence (DNA): TGCGCCAGCAGCCAAGTTTTGGGGGGGACGGCCTATCAGCCCCAGCATTTT.

This chain connects TRBV9 to TRBJ1-2, with D tentatively TRBD1 (5 bases). Germline V gene data show CDR1 as SGDLS and CDR2 as YYNGEE. V was pared by 0 bases and J by 0 bases, with 9 bases between. This CDR3 region has 15 residues. The CDR3 reads CASSVGQGANYGYTF. CDR3 coding DNA: TGTGCCAGCAGCGTAGGGCAGGGAGCTAACTATGGCTACACCTTC.

This chain uses TRBV13 with TRBJ1-1; TRBD1 matches at 9 bases. The V gene's germline CDR1 is PRHDT and CDR2 FYEKMQ (reference sequence). Trimming took 4 bases from V and 8 from J; bases not matched to a gene: 2. The CDR3 runs to 12 residues. The CDR3 region is CASSSGTGEAFF. In DNA, the CDR3 is TGTGCCAGCAGCTCCGGGACAGGGGAAGCTTTCTTT. Looking up the rest from reference TRBV13 and TRBJ1-1 gives the full variable domain: AAGVIQSPRHLIKEKRETATLKCYPIPRHDTVYWYQQGPGQDPQFLISFYEKMQSDKGSIPDRFSAQQFSDYHSELNMSSLELGDSALYFCASSSGTGEAFFGQGTRLTVV.

This clone showed up just a few times. The chain employs TRBV5-4 and TRBJ2-1; TRBD2 matches 9 bases. The CDR3 spans 14 residues. The germline gives CDR1 SGHNT, CDR2 YYREEE (reference sequence). The junction had 7 bases not matched to a gene; V was cut back by 4 bases and J by 8 bases. This chain's CDR3 is CASSQAGGRDEQFF. CDR3 in DNA: TGTGCCAGCAGCCAGGCGGGGGGGCGAGATGAGCAGTTCTTC. The full variable domain, in which reference TRBV5-4 and TRBJ2-1 provide the parts outside the CDR3, is ETGVTQSPTHLIKTRGQQVTLRCSSQSGHNTVSWYQQALGQGPQFIFQYYREEENGRGNFPPRFSGLQFPNYSSELNVNALELDDSALYLCASSQAGGRDEQFFGPGTRLTVL.

The CDR3 here is CSVNSGGGANTQYF. CDR3 bases: TGCAGCGTAAATAGCGGGGGGGGAGCGAATACGCAGTATTTT. The V gene is TRBV29-1, the J gene TRBJ2-3; 11 positions match TRBD2. The CDR3 is 14 amino acids. J lost 7 bases, V lost 6 bases, and 9 bases had no gene match. Germline V gives CDR1 SQVTM, CDR2 ANQGSEA.

This sequence joins TRBV7-2 and TRBJ2-2, with a possible D match to TRBD1 (6 bases). The CDR3 sequence is 15 residues long. V lost 5 bases and J 2 bases, leaving 12 bases between the germline ends. Germline V gives CDR1 SGHTA, CDR2 FQGNSA. The CDR3 sequence: CASSHIGTNTGELFF. The CDR3 region has the DNA TGTGCCAGCAGCCATATAGGGACAAACACCGGGGAGCTGTTTTTT.

The rearrangement links TRBV7-8 to TRBJ1-1; 11 bases match TRBD1. This CDR3 comprises 18 residues. Germline CDR1 SGHVS, CDR2 FQNEAQ. V dropped 2 bases and J dropped 1; count of bases not matched to a gene: 9. CDR3 DNA: TGTGCCAGCAGCTTACGCCGGACAGGGGGCGGATCGAACACTGAAGCTTTCTTT. It encodes CASSLRRTGGGSNTEAFF.

The chain joins TRBV2 to TRBJ2-7; either TRBD1 or TRBD2 may fit D (5 bases each). CDR1 is SNHLY and CDR2 is FYNNEI in the germline V gene. Deletions cut 2 bases from V and 4 bases from J, with 12 bases between. The CDR3 runs 14 residues. The CDR3 loop reads CASSETQGAYEQYF. The CDR3 DNA follows: TGTGCCAGCAGTGAAACCCAGGGAGCTTACGAGCAGTACTTC.

This chain connects TRBV5-5 to TRBJ2-1; D remains unclear. There are 12 residues in the CDR3. In germline, CDR1 is SGHKS, CDR2 YYEKEE (reference sequence). Trimming pared 1 base from V and 8 bases from J, leaving 7 bases between. The CDR3 nucleotides are TGTGCCAGCAGCTTGTACGGGTATGAGCAGTTCTTC. It encodes CASSLYGYEQFF. Filled out from reference TRBV5-5 and TRBJ2-1, the complete variable domain reads DAGVTQSPTHLIKTRGQQVTLRCSPISGHKSVSWYQQVLGQGPQFIFQYYEKEERGRGNFPDRFSARQFPNYSSELNVNALLLGDSALYLCASSLYGYEQFFGPGTRLTVL.

The genes are TRBV9 and TRBJ2-5; the D gene is possibly TRBD2 (6 bases). The better agreement between TRBJ2-7 and the DNA end casts doubt on the J call. The CDR3 is 16 amino acids. Germline V gene lookup returns CDR1 SGDLS and CDR2 YYNGEE. The CDR3 here is CASSVGTRLGSYEQYF. For the CDR3, the DNA is TGTGCCAGCAGCGTAGGCACGCGACTAGGTTCCTACGAGCAGTACTTC.

V usage is TRBV19 and J usage is TRBJ1-2, with TRBD1 as a possible D gene (6 bases). V shed 6 bases and J shed 4 bases, with 15 bases lying between them. The germline gives CDR1 LNHDA, CDR2 SQIVND (reference sequence). This CDR3 is built from 14 residues. CDR3 sequence reads: CASRKRTEIYGYTF. The CDR3 nucleotides read TGTGCCAGTAGAAAGCGGACAGAAATCTATGGCTACACCTTC.

This clone appeared a few times. The chain joins TRBV7-9 to TRBJ1-5; D is ambiguous. Germline-derived CDR1 and CDR2 are SEHNR and FQNEAQ (reference sequence). This CDR3 spans 13 amino acids. Trimming left V 5 bases short and J 4 bases short, with 9 bases between. CDR3 protein: CASSHTENQPQHF. In DNA, the CDR3 is TGTGCCAGCAGCCACACAGAAAATCAGCCCCAGCATTTT.

This clone was counted only a few times. The rearrangement links TRBV4-1 to TRBJ1-2, with no clear D. V lost 0 bases, J lost 8 bases, and 10 bases lay in between. Germline CDR1 reads MGHRA; CDR2 reads YSYEKL. This CDR3 has 13 amino acids. CDR3 in DNA: TGCGCCAGCAGCCAAGAAGTAGGGTACGGCTACACCTTC. Protein sequence: CASSQEVGYGYTF.